The source of this T cell receptor beta chain is a study of T cell responses to AZD1222 COVID-19 vaccine. This clone was found a few times. Generated by immunoSEQ multiplex PCR, the TCRdb table keeps only in-frame clones and is missing some. There are around 180,000 clones in the sample; almost 90% occur only once, and less than 0.55% lies in the top ten. Per germline, CDR1 SGHNT and CDR2 YYREEE (reference sequence). The CDR3 runs to 15 residues. V was pared by 3 bases and J by 1 base, with 5 bases of the junction left unmatched. This material consisted of peripheral blood, taken on day 0 of AZD1222 vaccination. This chain connects TRBV5-4 to TRBJ1-1; 8 nucleotides agree with TRBD1. The TCR comes from an adult in good health. CDR3 DNA sequence: TGTGCCAGCAGCTCCGACAGGGGTGGGAACACTGAAGCTTTCTTT. Its translation is CASSSDRGGNTEAFF.